The rows below give T cell receptor beta chains drawn from one sample of a study of cytomegalovirus exposure and HLA in healthy donors. Sequencing was performed with immunoSEQ multiplex PCR; in TCRdb, only in-frame clones are kept and a portion is missing. The sample carries about 150,000 clones, around 83% recorded once. Sequencing was done on a sample of PBMCs. The source of these receptors is a human donor in good health. Each CDR3 is given with its conserved first and last residue. D genes are given only for firm matches. Some rows mark clone size as missing; the rest say once, few, many or name a class of expanded clone.

CDR3 DNA,CDR3 protein,clone size,CDR3 length,J gene,D gene,V gene
TGTGCCAGCAGTGGAGTGGGAGTCGGCACAGATACGCAGTATTTT,CASSGVGVGTDTQYF,few,15,TRBJ2-3,.,TRBV6-1
TGCGCCAGCAGTCAATCGGGCAGTGAAACTGAAGCTTTCTTT,CASSQSGSETEAFF,.,14,TRBJ1-1,.,TRBV23-1
TGCGCCAGCAGCTTGGACCGTGGGACTAGCTTGACCTACGAGCAGTACTTC,CASSLDRGTSLTYEQYF,.,17,TRBJ2-7,TRBD2,TRBV5-1
TGCGCCAGCAGCTTGGAACCAGAATTAATGAACACTGAAGCTTTCTTT,CASSLEPELMNTEAFF,once,16,TRBJ1-1,.,TRBV5-1
TGTGCCAGCAGTGGAGGAGGGAACAATCAGCCCCAGCATTTT,CASSGGGNNQPQHF,few,14,TRBJ1-5,.,TRBV2
TGTGCCAGCAGCGTAGGGCAACTCGCAGGGGGCTACACCTTC,CASSVGQLAGGYTF,.,14,TRBJ1-2,.,TRBV9
TGTGCCAGCAGCTTAGTCCAGGGTGTAAACTCCTACGAGCAGTACTTC,CASSLVQGVNSYEQYF,once,16,TRBJ2-7,.,TRBV11-2
TGTGCCAGCACGGCCGACTTAAGCTCCTACAATGAGCAGTTCTTC,CASTADLSSYNEQFF,.,15,TRBJ2-1,.,TRBV6-1
TGCGCCAGCAGCCAAGGATCCGGGACAGGGGGCGGCTACACCTTC,CASSQGSGTGGGYTF,.,15,TRBJ1-2,TRBD1,TRBV4-3
TGTGCCAGTAGTATTGGGACAGGGGATTTCGATGAGCAGTTCTTC,CASSIGTGDFDEQFF,.,15,TRBJ2-1,TRBD1,TRBV19
TGTGCCAGCAGCCATGGCTGGGGGGTCTCCGGGACTAGGAAGTACGAGCAGTACTTC,CASSHGWGVSGTRKYEQYF,.,19,TRBJ2-7,TRBD2,TRBV14
TGTGCCAGCAGTTACGACTTAGTAAAGCTGGAGGGCTACACCTTC,CASSYDLVKLEGYTF,.,15,TRBJ1-2,.,TRBV6-5
TGTGCCAGTGTTACCAACAACAGGGGGCAGGGAGGCTACACCTTC,CASVTNNRGQGGYTF,.,15,TRBJ1-2,TRBD1,TRBV19
TGTGCCAGCAGTGAATCGGTGATTGAGACCCAGTACTTC,CASSESVIETQYF,.,13,TRBJ2-5,.,TRBV2
TGTGCCAGCTCACCCCAAACAGGGAGCGTCTTCTATGGCTACACCTTC,CASSPQTGSVFYGYTF,.,16,TRBJ1-2,.,TRBV18
TGTGCCAGCAGCTCCGGGACTAGCGGCGAGCAGTACTTC,CASSSGTSGEQYF,few,13,TRBJ2-7,TRBD2,TRBV5-4
TGTGCCAGCAGCTTAGACAGGGCGGTCACTGAAGCTTTCTTT,CASSLDRAVTEAFF,.,14,TRBJ1-1,TRBD1,TRBV5-4
TGTGCCAGTAGTATCGAGGCGGTAAATGGCTACACCTTC,CASSIEAVNGYTF,.,13,TRBJ1-2,.,TRBV19
TGTGCCAGCAGCTTCGGGGTGTCCGGGGAGCTGTTTTTT,CASSFGVSGELFF,.,13,TRBJ2-2,.,TRBV7-2
TGCAGCGTAATCAGCGATAGCAATCAGCCCCAGCATTTT,CSVISDSNQPQHF,.,13,TRBJ1-5,.,TRBV29-1
TGTGCCATCGACCCCGGGACAGATTATAACTATGGCTACACCTTC,CAIDPGTDYNYGYTF,.,15,TRBJ1-2,TRBD1,TRBV10-3
TGTGCCAGTAGTAACCGGGACAACCCCTGGGGACCTTTCTTT,CASSNRDNPWGPFF,few,14,TRBJ1-1,.,TRBV19